This TCR beta chain was captured in a study of regulatory T cells in long-lasting Graves disease. Library construction for TCR beta used iRepertoire HTBI primers and Arm-PCR of CDR3 regions. Original data processing: The study identified roughly 59 TRBV and some 15 TRBJ segments across samples. TCRdb passed the multiplex PCR reads through MiXCR, listing each CDR3 protein once. What appears here as the V and J calls and clone size reflects TCRdb's work, not the paper's. This table holds around 420,000 distinct CDR3 sequences, 15% found once. There are a few counts of this clonotype. Its specificity is not known. Time point meaning: newly diagnosed GD, antithyroid drugs for less than 3 months. The authors made the TCR library using RNA they extracted from PBMCs. Study-wide results and limits: Among the persistent patients, 2,741 public clonotypes were shared, more than the approximately 970 shared among new patients.

V lost 4 bases to trimming and J lost 5 bases, with 12 bases between them. This CDR3 comprises 13 residues. Germline loops: CDR1 MGHRA, CDR2 YSYEKL. A further study also used this sample, focusing on T cells in Graves' hyperthyroidism and ophthalmopathy. That work states: Stable hyperthyroidism: no ophthalmopathy progression over 18 months of follow-up. The study used the HTBI primer set for a first-round RT-PCR of the TCR CDR3.

Sequencing used peripheral blood mononuclear cells (PBMCs), obtained at new diagnosis, from a patient treated with antithyroid drugs. This receptor was identified in a woman between 40 and 55 years old with Graves disease. V is TRBV4-1 and J is TRBJ2-7; D gene ambiguous. The CDR3 region is CASSLVEANEQYF. In DNA, the CDR3 is TGCGCCAGCAGCCTCGTTGAGGCCAACGAGCAGTACTTC.